The source of this T cell receptor beta chain is a study of cytomegalovirus exposure and HLA in healthy donors. Broader study findings: Rates of TCR association differed by HLA locus in a later analysis, with DRB1 highest and HLA-C lowest. Reportedly, fewer N-insertions than the roughly 690-donor mean appeared in an Asian-associated ancestry cluster in a later analysis. Analysis performed later showed TCR beta chains linked to HLA being more clonally expanded than equally common others. Associated with cytomegalovirus, according to the listing, were 170 or so TCR beta chains.

Many counts were recorded for this clone. Its antigen is as yet unknown. This PCR relied on a set of 60 Vbeta primers and 13 Jbeta primers. The table came from immunoSEQ multiplex PCR; TCRdb's copy has only in-frame clones and leaves some out. The sample contains 70,000 or so clones, roughly 68% of which appear only once. The sequenced material came from PBMCs. The receptor comes from a woman aged 60-75 years in good health and CMV-seropositive.

The DNA of the CDR3 is TGTGCCAGCAGCTTAGGCGTCTACGAGCAGTACTTC. Protein: CASSLGVYEQYF. V is TRBV7-9 and J is TRBJ2-7; D gene ambiguous. V lost 1 base and J 3 bases, leaving 4 bases between the germline ends. The germline CDR1 and CDR2 sequences are SEHNR and FQNEAQ (reference sequence). The CDR3 spans 12 residues.